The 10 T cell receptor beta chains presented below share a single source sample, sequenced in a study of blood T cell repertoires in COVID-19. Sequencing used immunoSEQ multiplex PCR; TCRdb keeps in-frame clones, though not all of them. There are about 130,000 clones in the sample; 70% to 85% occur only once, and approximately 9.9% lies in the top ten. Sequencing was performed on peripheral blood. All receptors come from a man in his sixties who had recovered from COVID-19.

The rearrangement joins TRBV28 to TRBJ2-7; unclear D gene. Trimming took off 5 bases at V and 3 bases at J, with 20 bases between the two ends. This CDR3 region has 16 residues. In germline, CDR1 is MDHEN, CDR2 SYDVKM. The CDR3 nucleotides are TGTGCCAGCAGTGGGCAGGTAGAACCCCTGGGCTACGAGCAGTACTTC. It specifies CASSGQVEPLGYEQYF.

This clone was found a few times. The CDR3 sequence is CASSYSLQGAVGFTGELFF. The CDR3, as DNA: TGTGCCAGCAGTTACTCGCTACAGGGGGCCGTAGGCTTCACCGGGGAGCTGTTTTTT. This chain uses TRBV6-2 or TRBV6-3 with TRBJ2-2; TRBD1 agrees at 9 bases. With V trimmed by 0 bases and J by 4 bases, 12 bases remained unmatched. The V gene's germline CDR1 is MNHEY and CDR2 SVGEGT. The CDR3 runs to 19 residues.

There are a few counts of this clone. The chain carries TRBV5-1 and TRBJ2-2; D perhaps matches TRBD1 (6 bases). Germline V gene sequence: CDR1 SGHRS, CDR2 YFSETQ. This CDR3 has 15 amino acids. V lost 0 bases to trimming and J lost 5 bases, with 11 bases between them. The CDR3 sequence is CASSLDRVETGELFF. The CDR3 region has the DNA TGCGCCAGCAGCTTGGACAGGGTAGAGACCGGGGAGCTGTTTTTT.

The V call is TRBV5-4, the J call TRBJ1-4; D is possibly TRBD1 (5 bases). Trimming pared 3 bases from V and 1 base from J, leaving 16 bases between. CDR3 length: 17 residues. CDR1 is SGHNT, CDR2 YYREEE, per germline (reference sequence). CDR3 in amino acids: CASSSRGAGLTNEKLFF. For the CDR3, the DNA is TGTGCCAGCAGCTCCCGAGGGGCGGGATTAACTAATGAAAAACTGTTTTTT. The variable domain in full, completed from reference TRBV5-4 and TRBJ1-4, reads ETGVTQSPTHLIKTRGQQVTLRCSSQSGHNTVSWYQQALGQGPQFIFQYYREEENGRGNFPPRFSGLQFPNYSSELNVNALELDDSALYLCASSSRGAGLTNEKLFFGSGTQLSVL.

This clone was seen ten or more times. CDR3 coding DNA: TGTGCCAGCAGCTTAGGTTTCGGGGGGGGCACAGATACGCAGTATTTT. The encoded protein is CASSLGFGGGTDTQYF. V is TRBV7-9 and J is TRBJ2-3; 8 bases line up with TRBD2. V was clipped by 1 base and J by 1 base; unmatched bases: 4. The CDR3 consists of 16 residues. The V gene's germline CDR1 is SEHNR and CDR2 FQNEAQ (reference sequence). The whole variable domain, remainder taken from reference TRBV7-9 and TRBJ2-3, is DTGVSQNPRHKITKRGQNVTFRCDPISEHNRLYWYRQTLGQGPEFLTYFQNEAQLEKSRLLSDRFSAERPKGSFSTLEIQRTEQGDSAMYLCASSLGFGGGTDTQYFGPGTRLTVL.

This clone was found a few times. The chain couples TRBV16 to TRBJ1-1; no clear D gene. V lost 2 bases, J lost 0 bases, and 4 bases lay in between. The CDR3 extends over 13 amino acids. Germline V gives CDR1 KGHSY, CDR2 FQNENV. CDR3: CASSQTVNTEAFF. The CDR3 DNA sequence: TGTGCCAGCAGCCAAACAGTGAACACTGAAGCTTTCTTT. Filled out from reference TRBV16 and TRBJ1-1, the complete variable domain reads GEEVAQTPKHLVRGEGQKAKLYCAPIKGHSYVFWYQQVLKNEFKFLISFQNENVFDETGMPKERFSAKCLPNSPCSLEIQATKLEDSAVYFCASSQTVNTEAFFGQGTRLTVV.

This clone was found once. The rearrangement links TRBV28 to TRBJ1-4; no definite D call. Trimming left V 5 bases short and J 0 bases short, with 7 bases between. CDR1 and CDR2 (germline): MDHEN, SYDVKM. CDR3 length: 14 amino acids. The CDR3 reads CASSHQATNEKLFF. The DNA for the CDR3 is TGTGCCAGCAGTCACCAGGCAACTAATGAAAAACTGTTTTTT.

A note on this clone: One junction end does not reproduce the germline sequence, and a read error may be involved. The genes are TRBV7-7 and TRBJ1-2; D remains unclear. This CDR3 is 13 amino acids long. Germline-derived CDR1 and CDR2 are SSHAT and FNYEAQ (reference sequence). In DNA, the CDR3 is TGTGCTAGCAGCTTAGTTCGCCTCCGGGGCTACACCTTC. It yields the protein CASSLVRLRGYTF.

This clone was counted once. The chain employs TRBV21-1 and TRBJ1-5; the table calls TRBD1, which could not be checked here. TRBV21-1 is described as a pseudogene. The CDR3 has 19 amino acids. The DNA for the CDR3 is TGTGCCAGCAGCAAAAAAGGGAACGGTGACAGGGAGGACGATCAGCCCCAGCATTTT. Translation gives CASSKKGNGDREDDQPQHF.

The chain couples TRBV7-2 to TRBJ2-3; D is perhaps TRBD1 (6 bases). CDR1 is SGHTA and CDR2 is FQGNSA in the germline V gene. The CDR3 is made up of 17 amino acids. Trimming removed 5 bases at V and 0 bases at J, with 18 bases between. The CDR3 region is CASSNDRFSSSTDTQYF. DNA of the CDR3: TGTGCCAGCAGCAATGACAGGTTTTCTTCGAGCACAGATACGCAGTATTTT. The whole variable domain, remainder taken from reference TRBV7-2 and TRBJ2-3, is GAGVSQSPSNKVTEKGKDVELRCDPISGHTALYWYRQSLGQGLEFLIYFQGNSAPDKSGLPSDRFSAERTGGSVSTLTIQRTQQEDSAVYLCASSNDRFSSSTDTQYFGPGTRLTVL.